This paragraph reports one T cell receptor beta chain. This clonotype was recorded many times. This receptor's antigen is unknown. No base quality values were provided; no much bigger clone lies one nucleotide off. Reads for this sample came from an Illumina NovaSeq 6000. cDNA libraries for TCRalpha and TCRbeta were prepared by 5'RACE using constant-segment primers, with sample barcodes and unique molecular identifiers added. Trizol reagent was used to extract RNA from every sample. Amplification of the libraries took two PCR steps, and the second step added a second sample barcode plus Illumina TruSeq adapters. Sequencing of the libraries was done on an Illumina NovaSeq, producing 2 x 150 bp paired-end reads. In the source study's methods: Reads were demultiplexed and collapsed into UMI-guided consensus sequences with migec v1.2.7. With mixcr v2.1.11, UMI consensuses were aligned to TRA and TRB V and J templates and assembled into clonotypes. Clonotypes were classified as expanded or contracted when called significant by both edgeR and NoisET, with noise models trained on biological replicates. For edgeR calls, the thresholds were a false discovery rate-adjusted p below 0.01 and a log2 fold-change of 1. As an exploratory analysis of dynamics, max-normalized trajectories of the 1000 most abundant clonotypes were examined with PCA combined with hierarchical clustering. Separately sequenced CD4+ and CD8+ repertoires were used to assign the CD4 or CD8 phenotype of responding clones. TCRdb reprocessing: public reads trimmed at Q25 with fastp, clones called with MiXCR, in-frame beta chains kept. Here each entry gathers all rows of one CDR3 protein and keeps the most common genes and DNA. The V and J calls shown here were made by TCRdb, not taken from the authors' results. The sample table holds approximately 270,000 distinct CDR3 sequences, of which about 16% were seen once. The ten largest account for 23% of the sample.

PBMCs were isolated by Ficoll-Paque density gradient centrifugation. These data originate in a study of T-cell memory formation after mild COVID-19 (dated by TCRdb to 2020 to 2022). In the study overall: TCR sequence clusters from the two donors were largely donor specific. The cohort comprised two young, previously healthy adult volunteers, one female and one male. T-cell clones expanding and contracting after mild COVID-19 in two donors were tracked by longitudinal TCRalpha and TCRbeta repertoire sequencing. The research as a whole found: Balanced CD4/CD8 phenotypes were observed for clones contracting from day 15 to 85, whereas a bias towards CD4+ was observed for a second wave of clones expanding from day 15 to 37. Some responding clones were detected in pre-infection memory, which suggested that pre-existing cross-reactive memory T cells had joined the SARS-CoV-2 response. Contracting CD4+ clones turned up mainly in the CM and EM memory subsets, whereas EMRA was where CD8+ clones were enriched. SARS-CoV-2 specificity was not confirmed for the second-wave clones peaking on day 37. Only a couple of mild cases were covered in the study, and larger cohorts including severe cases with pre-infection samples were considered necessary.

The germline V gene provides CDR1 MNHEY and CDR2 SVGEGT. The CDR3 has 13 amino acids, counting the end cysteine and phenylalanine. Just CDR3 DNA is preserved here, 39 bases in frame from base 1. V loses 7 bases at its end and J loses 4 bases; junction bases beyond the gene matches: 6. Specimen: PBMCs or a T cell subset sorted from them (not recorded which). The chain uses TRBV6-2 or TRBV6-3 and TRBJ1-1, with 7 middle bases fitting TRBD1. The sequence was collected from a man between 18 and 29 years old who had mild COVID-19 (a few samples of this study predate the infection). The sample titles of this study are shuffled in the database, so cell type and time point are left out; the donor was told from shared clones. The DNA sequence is TGTGCCAGCAAACGGGACAGTTTCACTGAAGCTTTCTTT. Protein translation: CASKRDSFTEAFF.